The entry that follows covers one T cell receptor (beta chain) sequence. No antigen is known for it. Clones were sequenced by immunoSEQ multiplex PCR, and TCRdb holds only the in-frame ones, with some missing. The sample contains approximately 150,000 clones, roughly 90% of which appear only once. J was trimmed by 5 bases and V by 0 bases; bases with no gene match: 5. CDR1 KGHSH and CDR2 LQKENI come from the germline V gene. The CDR3 runs 16 residues. Analyses pooled second doses at about 4 or about 12 weeks. This entry is derived from a study of T cell responses to AZD1222 COVID-19 vaccine. The study, taken as a whole, reports: Donors skewed white British and female; clonal diversity was possibly underestimated. Within unmutated variant regions lay the reported targets of nearly half of spike-specific TCRs. Across spike, vaccine-associated CD4 TCRs were found, dominant at 160-218 and 743-854.

Sequenced here: peripheral blood, sampled 28 days after the second AZD1222 dose. This sequence was found in an adult who received the AZD1222 COVID-19 vaccine. The gene calls are TRBV18 and TRBJ2-3; 10 bases fit TRBD1. As DNA, the CDR3 is TGTGCCAGCTCACCACCGGGACAGGGGATGGAAGATACGCAGTATTTT. Translating gives CASSPPGQGMEDTQYF.